A single sample gave rise to the 13 T cell receptor beta chains below, sequenced in a study of blood T cell repertoires in COVID-19. Clones were sequenced by immunoSEQ multiplex PCR, and TCRdb holds only the in-frame ones, with some missing. Of about 190,000 clones in the sample, about 86% were seen once. What was sequenced was peripheral blood. Receptors originate from a woman aged 25 to 39 with active or convalescent COVID-19.

The rearrangement uses TRBV3-1 (or the pseudogene TRBV3-2) and TRBJ1-3, with unresolved D. V lost 0 bases to trimming and J lost 4 bases, with 10 bases between them. The length of the CDR3 is 15 residues. CDR1 LGHDT and CDR2 YNNKEL come from the germline V gene (reference sequence). CDR3 nucleotide sequence: TGTGCCAGCAGCCAAGACAGGCTGGGCGGAAACACCATATATTTT. Residues: CASSQDRLGGNTIYF.

This clone was seen just once. The V call is TRBV6-1, the J call TRBJ2-2; D remains unclear. V was shortened by 1 base and J by 1 base, with 4 bases between the two germline ends. This CDR3 spans 14 amino acids. Per the germline V gene, CDR1 is MNHNS and CDR2 is SASEGT. The CDR3 sequence is CASSEVRNTGELFF. CDR3 in DNA: TGTGCCAGCAGTGAAGTTCGGAACACCGGGGAGCTGTTTTTT.

This sequence joins TRBV19 and TRBJ1-2; D is undetermined. The CDR3 length is 15 residues. CDR1 and CDR2 (germline): LNHDA, SQIVND (reference sequence). With 5 bases removed from V and 1 base from J, the gap between germline ends came to 14 bases. In nucleotides, the CDR3 is TGTGCCAGTAGTGCTCATGGAGGGTTTAACTATGGCTACACCTTC. It codes for CASSAHGGFNYGYTF.

The genes are TRBV28 and TRBJ2-7; D gene ambiguous. The CDR3 sequence is 11 residues long. Germline CDR1 and CDR2: MDHEN and SYDVKM. V shed 4 bases and J shed 4 bases, with 5 bases lying between them. CDR3 region: CASSSSYEQYF. The CDR3 region has the DNA TGTGCCAGCAGTTCATCATACGAGCAGTACTTC.

The chain combines TRBV28 with TRBJ2-7; 10 bases match TRBD1. This CDR3 has 13 residues. The ends lost 7 bases at V and 6 bases at J; junction bases unmatched: 6. Germline V gene sequence: CDR1 MDHEN, CDR2 SYDVKM. This chain's CDR3 is CASTPDRGFEQYF. CDR3 DNA sequence: TGTGCCAGCACCCCGGACAGGGGGTTCGAGCAGTACTTC.

The rearrangement joins TRBV6-8 to TRBJ2-1; TRBD2 is a possible D gene (5 bases). The CDR3 is 16 residues long. CDR1 MNHGY and CDR2 SAAAGT come from the germline V gene. V lost 6 bases to trimming and J lost 7 bases, with 22 bases between them. The CDR3 protein is CASRVGGLRVPNEQFF. Here the CDR3 DNA reads TGTGCCAGCAGGGTCGGCGGGCTAAGGGTTCCGAATGAGCAGTTCTTC.

The V gene is TRBV11-2, the J gene TRBJ2-2; possible D gene TRBD2, 6 bases. Per the germline V gene, CDR1 is SGHAT and CDR2 is FQNNGV. This CDR3 comprises 16 residues. V was clipped by 5 bases and J by 0 bases, with 13 bases between them. CDR3 sequence (DNA): TGTGCCAGCAGCGATCTCAGGGAGGCGAACACCGGGGAGCTGTTTTTT. This sequence encodes CASSDLREANTGELFF.

The chain carries TRBV3-1 (or the pseudogene TRBV3-2) and TRBJ2-1, with 11 bases that match TRBD1. Per the germline V gene, CDR1 is LGHDT and CDR2 is YNNKEL (reference sequence). V was clipped by 0 bases and J by 5 bases; unmatched bases: 3. The CDR3 consists of 16 residues. CDR3 sequence reads: CASSQDPGQGDNEQFF. Here the CDR3 DNA reads TGTGCCAGCAGCCAAGACCCGGGACAGGGGGACAATGAGCAGTTCTTC.

The chain joins TRBV2 to TRBJ2-7, with 7 bases identical to TRBD2. In germline, CDR1 is SNHLY, CDR2 FYNNEI. The CDR3 totals 15 residues. Germline trimming cut 5 bases from V and 3 bases from J; bases unmatched to any gene: 10. The CDR3 DNA reads TGTGCCAGCAGTACCTCCCGATGGGGGGGCTACGAGCAGTACTTC. Translation gives CASSTSRWGGYEQYF.

In this sample, this clone turned up a few times. The V call is TRBV7-9, the J call TRBJ2-7; no clear D. Germline V gives CDR1 SEHNR, CDR2 FQNEAQ (reference sequence). V was cut by 8 bases and J by 2 bases, with 22 bases left in between. CDR3 size: 16 residues. The CDR3 DNA reads TGTGCCAGCCCCATCGGTCTGGTCCCCGAGACCTACGAGCAGTACTTC. The encoded protein is CASPIGLVPETYEQYF.

The rearrangement uses TRBV5-1 and TRBJ2-7; 7 bases line up with TRBD2. Germline-derived CDR1 and CDR2 are SGHRS and YFSETQ. This CDR3 region has 14 residues. Trimming removed 4 bases from V and 1 base from J; junction bases left unmatched: 5. CDR3 region: CASSPSSGSYEQYF. CDR3 DNA sequence: TGCGCCAGCAGCCCCTCTAGCGGTTCCTACGAGCAGTACTTC.

In its sample, this clone was seen many times. The chain joins TRBV9 to TRBJ2-7; 8 bases are a match to TRBD1. The ends lost 4 bases at V and 5 bases at J; junction bases unmatched: 11. CDR3 size: 15 residues. Germline loops: CDR1 SGDLS, CDR2 YYNGEE. CDR3 sequence: CASSPSWGTGHEQYF. The CDR3 nucleotides are TGTGCCAGCAGCCCCTCCTGGGGGACAGGCCACGAGCAGTACTTC. The full variable domain, rest sourced from reference TRBV9 and TRBJ2-7, is DSGVTQTPKHLITATGQRVTLRCSPRSGDLSVYWYQQSLDQGLQFLIQYYNGEERAKGNILERFSAQQFPDLHSELNLSSLELGDSALYFCASSPSWGTGHEQYFGPGTRLTVT.

The chain uses TRBV11-3 and TRBJ1-1; no firm D call. V was cut by 1 base and J by 7 bases, with 7 bases left in between. This CDR3 is built from 12 residues. Germline loops: CDR1 SGHNT, CDR2 YENEEA. The CDR3 sequence is CASSLVSREAFF. The DNA of the CDR3 is TGTGCCAGCAGCTTAGTTAGCCGTGAAGCTTTCTTT.